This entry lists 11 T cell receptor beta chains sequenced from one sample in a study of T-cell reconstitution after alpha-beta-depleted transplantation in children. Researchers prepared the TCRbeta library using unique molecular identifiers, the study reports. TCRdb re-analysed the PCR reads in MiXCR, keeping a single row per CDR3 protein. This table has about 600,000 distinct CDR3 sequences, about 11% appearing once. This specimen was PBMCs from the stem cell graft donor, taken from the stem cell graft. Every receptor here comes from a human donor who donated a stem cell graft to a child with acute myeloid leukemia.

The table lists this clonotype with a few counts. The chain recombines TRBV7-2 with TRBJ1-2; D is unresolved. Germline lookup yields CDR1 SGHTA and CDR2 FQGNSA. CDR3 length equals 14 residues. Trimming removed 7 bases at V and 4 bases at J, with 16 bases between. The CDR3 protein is CASIRTGYFYGYTF. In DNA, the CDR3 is TGTGCCAGCATCCGGACGGGTTATTTCTATGGCTACACCTTC.

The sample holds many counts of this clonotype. The CDR3 here is CASSLSTKQYF. The CDR3 DNA reads as TGTGCCAGCAGTCTCTCTACGAAGCAGTACTTC. The chain links TRBV6-2 or TRBV6-3 to TRBJ2-7; D is unclear. Germline loops: CDR1 MNHEY, CDR2 SVGEGT. The CDR3 runs 11 residues. Trimming took 5 bases from V and 8 from J, leaving 10 bases between them.

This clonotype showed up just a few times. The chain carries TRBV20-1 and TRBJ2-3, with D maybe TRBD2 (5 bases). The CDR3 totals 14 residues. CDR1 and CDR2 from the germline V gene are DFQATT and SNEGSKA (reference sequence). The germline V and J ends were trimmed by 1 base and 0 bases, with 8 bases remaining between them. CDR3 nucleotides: TGCAGTGCTAGAGGAGGGATTAGCACAGATACGCAGTATTTT. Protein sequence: CSARGGISTDTQYF.

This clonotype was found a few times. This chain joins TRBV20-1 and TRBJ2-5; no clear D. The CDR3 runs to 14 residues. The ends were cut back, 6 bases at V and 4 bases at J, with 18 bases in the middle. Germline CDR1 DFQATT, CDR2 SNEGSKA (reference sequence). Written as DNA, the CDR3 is TGCAGTGCCGTCGGTGTCTGGAAGGGAGAGACCCAGTACTTC. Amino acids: CSAVGVWKGETQYF.

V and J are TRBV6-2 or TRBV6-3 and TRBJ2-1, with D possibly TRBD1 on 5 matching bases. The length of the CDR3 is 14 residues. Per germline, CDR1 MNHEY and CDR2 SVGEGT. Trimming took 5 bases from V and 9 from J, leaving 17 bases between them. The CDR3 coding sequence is TGTGCCAGCAGTCTCAGCCTAGGGGTGGGTGAGCAGTTCTTC. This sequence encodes CASSLSLGVGEQFF.

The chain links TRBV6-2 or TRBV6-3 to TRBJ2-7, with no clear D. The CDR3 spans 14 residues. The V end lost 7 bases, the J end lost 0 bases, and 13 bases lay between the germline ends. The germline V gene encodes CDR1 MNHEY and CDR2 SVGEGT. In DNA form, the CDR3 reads TGTGCCAGCACGCCTGACGGATACTCCTACGAGCAGTACTTC. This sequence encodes CASTPDGYSYEQYF.

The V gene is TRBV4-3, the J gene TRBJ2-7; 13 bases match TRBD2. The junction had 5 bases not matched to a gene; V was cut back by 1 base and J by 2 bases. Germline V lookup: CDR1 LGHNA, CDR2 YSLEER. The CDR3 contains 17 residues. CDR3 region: CASSQALAGGMPYEQYF. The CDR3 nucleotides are TGCGCCAGCAGCCAAGCACTAGCGGGAGGGATGCCCTACGAGCAGTACTTC.

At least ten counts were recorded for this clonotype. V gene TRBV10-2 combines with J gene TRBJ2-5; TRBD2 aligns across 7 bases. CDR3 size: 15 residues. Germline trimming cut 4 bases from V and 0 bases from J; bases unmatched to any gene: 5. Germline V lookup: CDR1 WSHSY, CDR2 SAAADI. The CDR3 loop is CASSVRERYQETQYF. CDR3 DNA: TGCGCCAGCAGTGTGCGGGAGAGGTACCAAGAGACCCAGTACTTC.

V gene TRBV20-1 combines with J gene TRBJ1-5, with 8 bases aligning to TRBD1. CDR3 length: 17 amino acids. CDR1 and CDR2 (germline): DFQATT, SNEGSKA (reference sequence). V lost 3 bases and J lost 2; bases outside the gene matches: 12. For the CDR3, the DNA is TGCAGTGCTAGTGTATTCGGGGTGACAGGGGGCAATCAGCCCCAGCATTTT. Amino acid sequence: CSASVFGVTGGNQPQHF.

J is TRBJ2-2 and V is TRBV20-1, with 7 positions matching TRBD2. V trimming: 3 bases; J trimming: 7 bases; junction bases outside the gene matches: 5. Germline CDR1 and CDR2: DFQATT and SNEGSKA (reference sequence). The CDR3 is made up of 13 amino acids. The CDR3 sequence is CSARTSSIGELFF. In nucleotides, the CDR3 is TGCAGTGCTAGGACTAGCTCTATCGGGGAGCTGTTTTTT.

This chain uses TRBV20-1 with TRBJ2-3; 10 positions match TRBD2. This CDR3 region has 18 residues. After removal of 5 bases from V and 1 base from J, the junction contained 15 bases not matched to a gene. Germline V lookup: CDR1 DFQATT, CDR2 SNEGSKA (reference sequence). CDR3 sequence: CSAASRGAAGGGTDTQYF. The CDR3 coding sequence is TGCAGTGCTGCTTCACGTGGGGCAGCGGGAGGGGGCACAGATACGCAGTATTTT.